Listed below are T cell receptor beta chains from one sample, sequenced in a study of T cells in localized non-small cell lung cancer. Using immunoSEQ multiplex PCR, the repertoire was profiled, and TCRdb retains in-frame clones only, with some absent. This table holds more than 40,000 clones, about 86% found once. Sequences were derived from PBMCs, sampled before any cancer treatment. The receptors originated from a man aged 35-75 years with stage II lung adenocarcinoma. Each CDR3 is given with its conserved first and last residue. D genes are given only for firm matches.

>TRBV20-1|TRBJ2-5|-
CSAGGQETQYF
TGCAGCGCCGGGGGCCAGGAGACCCAGTACTTC
>TRBV19|TRBJ2-1|-
CASRTGGSEQFF
TGTGCCAGTAGGACGGGTGGTAGTGAGCAGTTCTTC
>TRBV12-5|TRBJ1-1|-
CASVLQGSNTEAFF
TGTGCTAGTGTTTTACAGGGTTCGAACACTGAAGCTTTCTTT
>TRBV4-1|TRBJ1-1|TRBD1
CASSWTGSTEAFF
TGCGCCAGCAGCTGGACAGGGTCAACTGAAGCTTTCTTT
>TRBV27|TRBJ2-2|-
CASSLGGFDTGELFF
TGTGCCAGCAGTTTAGGGGGGTTTGACACCGGGGAGCTGTTTTTT
>TRBV2|TRBJ1-2|-
CASSGDGDYGYTF
TGTGCCAGCTCAGGGGACGGAGACTATGGCTACACCTTC
>TRBV29-1|TRBJ2-5|-
CSVRGGFQGETQYF
TGCAGCGTTAGGGGGGGGTTTCAAGGAGAGACCCAGTACTTC
>TRBV6-1|TRBJ2-5|TRBD2
CASSTGTSDAATQYF
TGTGCCAGCAGCACCGGGACTAGCGACGCAGCGACCCAGTACTTC
>TRBV29-1|TRBJ2-5|-
CSVYAIGGWETQYF
TGCAGCGTTTACGCCATTGGGGGATGGGAGACCCAGTACTTC
>TRBV2|TRBJ1-1|-
CASSHMNTEAFF
TGTGCCAGCAGCCACATGAACACTGAAGCTTTCTTT